The 18 T cell receptor beta chains below all came from one sample that was sequenced in a study of TIL therapy for anti-PD-1-resistant metastatic lung cancer. The time point: pre-treatment sample, taken before nivolumab and TIL therapy. Sequencing used immunoSEQ v3. Sequenced by immunoSEQ multiplex PCR; TCRdb stores in-frame clones only, minus some. Here the sample spans tens of thousands of clones, around 87% being singletons. The specimen comprised blood, sampled at baseline. The receptor source for this set is a person aged 25 to 85 with non-small cell lung cancer.

CDR3 sequence reads: CASSVEPGQISYNEQFF. Here the CDR3 DNA reads TGTGCCAGCAGTGTTGAGCCGGGACAGATCTCCTACAATGAGCAGTTCTTC. The V gene is TRBV6-1, the J gene TRBJ2-1; 7 bases match TRBD1. After removal of 4 bases from V and 0 bases from J, the junction contained 9 bases not matched to a gene. The CDR3 spans 17 residues. Per germline, CDR1 MNHNS and CDR2 SASEGT.

The chain recombines TRBV18 with TRBJ2-7; 10 nucleotides match TRBD1. J lost 4 bases, V lost 3 bases, and 6 bases had no gene match. The CDR3 is 15 residues long. Germline V lookup: CDR1 KGHSH, CDR2 LQKENI. DNA for the CDR3: TGTGCCAGCTCACCCTCCGGGACAGGGGATTACGAGCAGTACTTC. Amino acids: CASSPSGTGDYEQYF.

The rearrangement joins TRBV27 to TRBJ2-7, with a possible D match to TRBD2 (5 bases). The CDR3 spans 12 residues. Germline-derived CDR1 and CDR2 are MNHEY and SMNVEV (reference sequence). The V and J ends lost 6 bases and 7 bases respectively, with 13 bases between them. CDR3 amino acids: CASRGPGGEQYF. CDR3 DNA: TGTGCCAGCAGAGGGCCTGGAGGAGAGCAGTACTTC.

This clone was counted only a few times. This rearrangement joins TRBV6-6 to TRBJ2-7; TRBD1 aligns across 7 bases. V gave up 6 bases and J gave up 0 bases; unmatched junction bases: 5. The germline V gene encodes CDR1 MNHNY and CDR2 SVGAGI (reference sequence). The CDR3 spans 14 residues. This chain's CDR3 is CASRPRQGSYEQYF. The CDR3, as DNA: TGTGCCAGCAGACCAAGACAGGGCTCCTACGAGCAGTACTTC.

The chain employs TRBV6-6 and TRBJ2-6; D is possibly TRBD1 (6 bases). The CDR3 has 15 amino acids. Trimming pared 5 bases from V and 0 bases from J, leaving 8 bases between. Germline CDR1 and CDR2: MNHNY and SVGAGI (reference sequence). CDR3 DNA sequence: TGTGCCAGCAGTAACAGGGTCTCTGGGGCCAACGTCCTGACTTTC. Encoded protein: CASSNRVSGANVLTF.

The CDR3 DNA reads as TGCGCCAGCAGCCAACAGGCTTCTGGCGGCAATGAGCAGTTCTTC. Encoded protein: CASSQQASGGNEQFF. This rearrangement joins TRBV5-1 to TRBJ2-1; D is perhaps TRBD1 (5 bases). CDR3 size: 15 residues. Trimming took off 4 bases at V and 6 bases at J, with 17 bases between the two ends. The germline V gene has CDR1 SGHRS and CDR2 YFSETQ.

The chain carries TRBV6-1 and TRBJ1-1; D gene unclear. CDR3 length: 13 amino acids. Between the trimmed V and J ends, which lost 2 bases and 1 base, there was a span of 5 bases. Germline assignment: CDR1 MNHNS and CDR2 SASEGT. In DNA, the CDR3 is TGTGCCAGCAGTGAACAGGCGAACACTGAAGCTTTCTTT. Translated: CASSEQANTEAFF.

J is TRBJ1-1 and V is TRBV29-1; D is ambiguous. V dropped 7 bases and J dropped 1 base, with 7 bases sitting between them. The germline V gene encodes CDR1 SQVTM and CDR2 ANQGSEA. The CDR3 runs 11 residues. The CDR3 here is CSARSNTEAFF. In DNA, the CDR3 is TGCAGCGCCCGGTCGAACACTGAAGCTTTCTTT.

The chain joins TRBV3-1 (or the pseudogene TRBV3-2) to TRBJ2-3; D uncertain. V was clipped by 4 bases and J by 0 bases, with 11 bases between them. Germline CDR1 LGHDT, CDR2 YNNKEL (reference sequence). The CDR3 consists of 15 residues. The CDR3 region is CASSPPLISTDTQYF. DNA of the CDR3: TGTGCCAGCAGCCCACCTCTAATTAGCACAGATACGCAGTATTTT.

J is TRBJ2-1 and V is TRBV15, with 7 bases fitting TRBD2. Germline CDR1 LNHNV, CDR2 YYDKDF (reference sequence). The V and J ends lost 1 base and 9 bases, in that order; junction bases with no gene match: 6. The CDR3 is 14 residues long. The CDR3 loop is CATSRVTSTAEQFF. The CDR3, as DNA: TGTGCCACCAGCAGAGTGACTAGCACGGCTGAGCAGTTCTTC.

The chain has TRBV19 and TRBJ1-1; D is possibly TRBD1 (6 bases). CDR3 length: 13 residues. Between the trimmed V and J ends, which lost 3 bases and 6 bases, there was a span of 11 bases. The germline gives CDR1 LNHDA, CDR2 SQIVND (reference sequence). The CDR3 here is CASSIDRSSEAFF. The CDR3 nucleotides read TGTGCCAGTAGTATTGACAGGAGCTCTGAAGCTTTCTTT.

The chain joins TRBV27 to TRBJ2-1, with D possibly matching TRBD1 (6 bases). V was shortened by 6 bases and J by 4 bases, with 19 bases between the two germline ends. The CDR3 is made up of 16 amino acids. Looked up from germline, CDR1 is MNHEY and CDR2 is SMNVEV (reference sequence). As DNA, the CDR3 is TGTGCCAGCAGCCTATGGGGCCAGGGGCCATACAATGAGCAGTTCTTC. Protein product: CASSLWGQGPYNEQFF.

In DNA, the CDR3 is TGCGCCAGCAGCTTGGAAGGAAACTATGGCTACACCTTC. Translated: CASSLEGNYGYTF. This chain joins TRBV5-1 and TRBJ1-2; D gene ambiguous. CDR1 and CDR2 from the germline V gene are SGHRS and YFSETQ. V was pared by 0 bases and J by 2 bases, with 5 bases between. This CDR3 is 13 amino acids long.

The CDR3 loop is CASGLALGSPPGEQFF. CDR3 in DNA: TGTGCTAGTGGTTTGGCCTTGGGGTCCCCGCCTGGTGAGCAGTTCTTC. The gene calls are TRBV12-5 and TRBJ2-1; D is unresolved. Trimming shortened V by 1 base and J by 9 bases, and 19 bases separated the two germline ends. Germline V CDR1 and CDR2: LGHNT, FRNRAP. The CDR3 is 16 residues long. The complete variable domain, with remaining parts taken from reference TRBV12-5 and TRBJ2-1, reads DARVTQTPRHKVTEMGQEVTMRCQPILGHNTVFWYRQTMMQGLELLAYFRNRAPLDDSGMPKDRFSAEMPDATLATLKIQPSEPRDSAVYFCASGLALGSPPGEQFFGPGTRLTVL.

This clone appeared once. The rearrangement uses TRBV18 and TRBJ1-5; 10 nucleotides agree with TRBD1. The CDR3 extends over 19 amino acids. The germline V gene has CDR1 KGHSH and CDR2 LQKENI. The J segment lost 0 bases and the V segment lost 3 bases, leaving 11 bases of the junction unmatched. The CDR3 DNA reads as TGTGCCAGCTCACCTCCGGGACAGGGGAGGGGGATTAGCAATCAGCCCCAGCATTTT. Translated: CASSPPGQGRGISNQPQHF.

V usage is TRBV5-1 and J usage is TRBJ2-1, with TRBD2 as a possible D gene (6 bases). From germline, CDR1 is SGHRS and CDR2 YFSETQ. The CDR3 loop spans 14 amino acids. The germline V and J ends were trimmed by 5 bases and 3 bases, with 12 bases remaining between them. As DNA, the CDR3 is TGCGCCAGCAGACAGGACTACAGCTACAATGAGCAGTTCTTC. Translating it yields CASRQDYSYNEQFF.

This sequence joins TRBV30 and TRBJ2-5; the D gene could be TRBD1 or TRBD2 (6 bases each). The V gene's germline CDR1 is GTSNPN and CDR2 SVGIG (reference sequence). The CDR3 consists of 14 residues. V was trimmed by 0 bases and J by 5 bases, leaving 13 bases between them. The CDR3 nucleotides read TGTGCCTGGAGTGTACTCGGAGGGGGGGAGACCCAGTACTTC. Protein sequence: CAWSVLGGGETQYF.

J is TRBJ1-1 and V is TRBV7-9; 9 nucleotides align to TRBD1. The CDR3 extends over 15 amino acids. CDR1 SEHNR and CDR2 FQNEAQ come from the germline V gene (reference sequence). Germline trimming cut 5 bases from V and 4 bases from J; bases unmatched to any gene: 8. The chain's CDR3 is CASSLLQGALTEAFF. The CDR3 DNA is TGTGCCAGCAGCCTCCTACAGGGGGCGCTCACTGAAGCTTTCTTT.